One and the same sample provided the 17 T cell receptor beta chains below, sequenced in a study of blood T cell repertoires in COVID-19. TCRdb's table, derived via immunoSEQ multiplex PCR, lists solely in-frame clones and lacks some. The sample has 210,000 or so clones, around 87% seen once. Source material: peripheral blood. Receptors originate from a man between 50 and 59 years old with acute or convalescent COVID-19.

This sequence joins TRBV25-1 and TRBJ1-2, with a tentative D call TRBD1 (6 bases). Trimming took off 4 bases at V and 3 bases at J, with 18 bases between the two ends. Germline CDR1 reads MGHDK; CDR2 reads SYGVNS. The CDR3 runs to 16 residues. CDR3 sequence (DNA): TGTGCCAGCAGTGGATACAGGGAGGGGGTTTACTATGGCTACACCTTC. It specifies CASSGYREGVYYGYTF.

This chain links TRBV19 with TRBJ1-5; D uncertain. The CDR3 loop spans 14 amino acids. The germline gives CDR1 LNHDA, CDR2 SQIVND (reference sequence). V dropped 7 bases and J dropped 2 bases, with 12 bases sitting between them. The CDR3 DNA is TGTGCCAGTACGGGGAGGAACGGCAATCAGCCCCAGCATTTT. As protein: CASTGRNGNQPQHF. Combining the CDR3 with reference TRBV19 and TRBJ1-5 gives the whole variable domain DGGITQSPKYLFRKEGQNVTLSCEQNLNHDAMYWYRQDPGQGLRLIYYSQIVNDFQKGDIAEGYSVSREKKESFPLTVTSAQKNPTAFYLCASTGRNGNQPQHFGDGTRLSIL.

V gene TRBV7-2 combines with J gene TRBJ1-6, with a possible D match to TRBD1 (6 bases). Germline V gives CDR1 SGHTA, CDR2 FQGNSA. V was pared by 3 bases and J by 8 bases, with 11 bases between. This CDR3 region has 14 residues. Written as DNA, the CDR3 is TGTGCCAGCAGCTTGGGACAAAGCTATTCACCCCTCCACTTT. This encodes CASSLGQSYSPLHF.

The chain is built from TRBV6-6 and TRBJ1-5, with D possibly matching TRBD1 (6 bases). This CDR3 is built from 15 residues. Germline V gene lookup returns CDR1 MNHNY and CDR2 SVGAGI (reference sequence). Trimming took off 6 bases at V and 1 base at J, with 13 bases between the two ends. DNA for the CDR3: TGTGCCAGCAGGGACTTTGGACAGAGCAATCAGCCCCAGCATTTT. Protein product: CASRDFGQSNQPQHF.

There are a few counts of this clone. The chain uses TRBV6-5 and TRBJ1-2; D possibly corresponds to TRBD1 (5 bases). Trimming took off 6 bases at V and 4 bases at J, with 18 bases between the two ends. In germline, CDR1 is MNHEY, CDR2 SVGAGI. The CDR3 has 15 residues. DNA for the CDR3: TGTGCCAGCAGCAACAGGTCCCCCCCTCTCTATGGCTACACCTTC. Encoded protein: CASSNRSPPLYGYTF.

The DNA of the CDR3 is TGCAGCGTTGAAGGGACAGGGTTTGAGCAGTACTTC. Amino acids: CSVEGTGFEQYF. The chain is built from TRBV29-1 and TRBJ2-7, with 8 bases identical to TRBD1. Germline V gene data show CDR1 as SQVTM and CDR2 as ANQGSEA. This CDR3 spans 12 amino acids. V was clipped by 1 base and J by 7 bases; unmatched bases: 3.

This clone came up once. The gene calls are TRBV15 and TRBJ1-4; D may be TRBD1 (5 bases). From germline, CDR1 is LNHNV and CDR2 YYDKDF (reference sequence). Trimming shortened V by 2 bases and J by 1 base, and 17 bases separated the two germline ends. The CDR3 covers 18 residues. The DNA of the CDR3 is TGTGCCACCAGCAGACCCCCCGGGGGTTCTGTAACTAATGAAAAACTGTTTTTT. It encodes CATSRPPGGSVTNEKLFF.

This rearrangement joins TRBV30 to TRBJ1-5, with a weak D call TRBD1 (5 bases). V was shortened by 0 bases and J by 0 bases, with 9 bases between the two germline ends. The CDR3 spans 15 residues. Germline assignment: CDR1 GTSNPN and CDR2 SVGIG (reference sequence). Here the CDR3 DNA reads TGTGCCTGGAGTGTACGGGGGAATAGCAATCAGCCCCAGCATTTT. The encoded protein is CAWSVRGNSNQPQHF.

The CDR3 bases are TGTGCCAGCAGTAGAGCCCAGGCGCCCCTCCACTTT. This codes for CASSRAQAPLHF. V usage is TRBV28 and J usage is TRBJ1-6, with D uncertain. CDR1 is MDHEN and CDR2 is SYDVKM in the germline V gene. The CDR3 contains 12 residues. Trimming took off 5 bases at V and 13 bases at J, with 12 bases between the two ends.

The gene calls are TRBV6-6 and TRBJ2-5; D may be TRBD2 (6 bases). The germline V gene has CDR1 MNHNY and CDR2 SVGAGI (reference sequence). Between the trimmed V and J ends, which lost 2 bases and 2 bases, there was a span of 15 bases. The CDR3 consists of 16 residues. The CDR3 bases are TGTGCCAGCAGTTACACGGGGGTTAGATTACAAGAGACCCAGTACTTC. Protein product: CASSYTGVRLQETQYF.

This sequence joins TRBV15 and TRBJ1-4, with a possible D match to TRBD1 (5 bases). This CDR3 spans 13 amino acids. Per the germline V gene, CDR1 is LNHNV and CDR2 is YYDKDF (reference sequence). V lost 3 bases and J lost 6, with 8 bases in between. The chain's CDR3 is CATSRDKDEKLFF. The CDR3 nucleotides are TGTGCCACCAGCAGGGACAAAGATGAAAAACTGTTTTTT. The variable domain in full, completed from reference TRBV15 and TRBJ1-4, reads DAMVIQNPRYQVTQFGKPVTLSCSQTLNHNVMYWYQQKSSQAPKLLFHYYDKDFNNEADTPDNFQSRRPNTSFCFLDIRSPGLGDTAMYLCATSRDKDEKLFFGSGTQLSVL.

The CDR3 nucleotides read TGTGCCAGCAGCCTAGCGGGAGTTTGGGAGACCCAGTACTTC. Its protein product is CASSLAGVWETQYF. The chain links TRBV5-4 to TRBJ2-5; 10 bases match TRBD2. The V gene's germline CDR1 is SGHNT and CDR2 YYREEE (reference sequence). V gave up 4 bases and J gave up 5 bases; unmatched junction bases: 5. This CDR3 has 14 residues.

This chain uses TRBV19 with TRBJ1-2; 9 bases agree with TRBD1. Germline CDR1 reads LNHDA; CDR2 reads SQIVND (reference sequence). With 2 bases clipped from V and 7 bases from J, the junction kept 11 bases outside the gene matches. The CDR3 is 16 amino acids. DNA for the CDR3: TGTGCCAGTAGTATACACTCCGGGACAGGGACCCCTGGCTACACCTTC. Protein product: CASSIHSGTGTPGYTF.

V usage is TRBV7-3 and J usage is TRBJ1-3, with 9 bases aligning to TRBD1. V shed 0 bases and J 4 bases; nucleotides not matched to a gene: 4. Germline lookup yields CDR1 SGHTA and CDR2 FQGTGA. This CDR3 region has 16 residues. This CDR3 is CASSLTGTGQGNTIYF. The CDR3, as DNA: TGTGCCAGCAGCTTAACCGGGACAGGGCAGGGAAACACCATATATTTT.

The V gene is TRBV2, the J gene TRBJ2-5; TRBD2 is a possible D gene (6 bases). Germline V CDR1 and CDR2: SNHLY, FYNNEI. V was trimmed by 8 bases and J by 1 base, leaving 11 bases between them. This CDR3 comprises 13 residues. DNA of the CDR3: TGTGCCAGCCTCCGGACTATCCAAGAGACCCAGTACTTC. The encoded protein is CASLRTIQETQYF.

The chain employs TRBV11-1 and TRBJ2-5, with D possibly being TRBD2 (6 bases). The V and J ends lost 2 bases and 2 bases respectively, with 15 bases between them. The CDR3 contains 16 residues. Germline CDR1 SGHAT, CDR2 FQDESV (reference sequence). The DNA of the CDR3 is TGTGCCAGCAGCTTACGTCGCGGGACCGTTCAAGAGACCCAGTACTTC. It translates to CASSLRRGTVQETQYF.

V usage is TRBV18 and J usage is TRBJ2-5; D not certain. The germline gives CDR1 KGHSH, CDR2 LQKENI. Deletions cut 6 bases from V and 5 bases from J, with 16 bases between. The CDR3 is 14 amino acids. The CDR3 protein is CASSLQVSRETQYF. DNA of the CDR3: TGTGCCAGCTCCCTCCAGGTCTCCCGGGAGACCCAGTACTTC.